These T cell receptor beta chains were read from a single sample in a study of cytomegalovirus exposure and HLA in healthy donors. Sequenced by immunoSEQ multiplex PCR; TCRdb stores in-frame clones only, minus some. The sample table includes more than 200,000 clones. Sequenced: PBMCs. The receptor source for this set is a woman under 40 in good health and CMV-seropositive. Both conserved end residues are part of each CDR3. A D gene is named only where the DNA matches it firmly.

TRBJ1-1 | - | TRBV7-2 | CASSLVRGTEAFF | TGTGCCAGCAGCTTAGTCCGGGGCACTGAAGCTTTCTTT
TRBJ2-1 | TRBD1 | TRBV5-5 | CASSSRDRGFEQFF | TGTGCCAGCAGCTCCCGGGACAGGGGCTTCGAGCAGTTCTTC
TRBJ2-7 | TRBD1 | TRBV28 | CASKGAGGLNEQYF | TGTGCCAGCAAAGGGGCAGGGGGCCTGAACGAGCAGTACTTC
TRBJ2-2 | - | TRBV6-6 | CASSYSGPATGELFF | TGTGCCAGCAGTTACTCGGGGCCGGCGACCGGGGAGCTGTTTTTT
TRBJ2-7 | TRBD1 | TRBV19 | CASRETGGYEQYF | TGTGCCAGTCGTGAGACAGGGGGATACGAGCAGTACTTC
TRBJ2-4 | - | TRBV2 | CASSLPGVAKNIQYF | TGTGCCAGCAGTCTCCCAGGGGTAGCCAAAAACATTCAGTACTTC
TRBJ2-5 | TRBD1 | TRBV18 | CASSPRTGRQETQYF | TGTGCCAGCTCACCTCGGACAGGCAGGCAAGAGACCCAGTACTTC
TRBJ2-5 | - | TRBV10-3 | CAISESNGETQYF | TGTGCCATCAGTGAGTCGAACGGGGAGACCCAGTACTTC
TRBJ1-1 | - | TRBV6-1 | CASSEGHWTVNTEAFF | TGTGCCAGCAGTGAAGGCCACTGGACAGTTAACACTGAAGCTTTCTTT
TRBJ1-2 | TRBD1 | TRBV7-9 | CASSLRGTGEGGYTF | TGTGCCAGCAGCTTACGTGGGACAGGTGAAGGCGGCTACACCTTC
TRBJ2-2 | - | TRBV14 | CASSQQRVAGELFF | TGTGCCAGCAGCCAACAGCGGGTCGCCGGGGAGCTGTTTTTT
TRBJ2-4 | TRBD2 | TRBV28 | CASCDPGRGDIQYF | TGTGCCAGCTGCGACCCAGGGCGGGGGGACATTCAGTACTTC
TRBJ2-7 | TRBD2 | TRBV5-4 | CASRPGTSGSYEQYF | TGTGCCAGCAGACCCGGGACTAGCGGTTCCTACGAGCAGTACTTC
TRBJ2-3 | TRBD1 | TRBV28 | CATLGGWGTDTQYF | TGTGCCACCCTAGGGGGCTGGGGAACAGATACGCAGTATTTT
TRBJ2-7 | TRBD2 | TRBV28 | CASSFRLAGGREQYF | TGTGCCAGCAGTTTTCGACTAGCGGGAGGACGTGAGCAGTACTTC
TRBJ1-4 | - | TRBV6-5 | CASSYGAGSNEKLFF | TGTGCCAGCAGTTACGGGGCAGGATCTAATGAAAAACTGTTTTTT
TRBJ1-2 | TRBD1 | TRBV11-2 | CASSVRGSGYTF | TGTGCCAGCAGCGTCAGGGGGTCAGGCTACACCTTC
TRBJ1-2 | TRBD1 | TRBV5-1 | CASSPFGGGYNYGYTF | TGCGCCAGCAGCCCCTTTGGAGGGGGCTACAACTATGGCTACACCTTC
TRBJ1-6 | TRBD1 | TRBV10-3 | CATRDRVNSPLHF | TGTGCCACCCGGGACAGGGTGAATTCACCCCTCCACTTT
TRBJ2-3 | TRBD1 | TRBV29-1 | CSVGQGDITDTQYF | TGCAGCGTAGGACAGGGGGATATAACAGATACGCAGTATTTT
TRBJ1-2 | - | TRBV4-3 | CASSQDLLQAENGYGYTF | TGCGCCAGCAGCCAAGATCTTCTACAGGCGGAGAATGGCTATGGCTACACCTTC
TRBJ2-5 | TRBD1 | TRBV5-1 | CASSLGTGRDTLWETQYF | TGCGCCAGCAGCCTCGGGACAGGCCGAGATACTCTTTGGGAGACCCAGTACTTC
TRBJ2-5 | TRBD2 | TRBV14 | CASSQSGGLGETQYF | TGTGCCAGCAGCCAGTCGGGGGGTTTGGGAGAGACCCAGTACTTC
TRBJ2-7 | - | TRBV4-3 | CASSQVILADAYEQYF | TGCGCCAGCAGCCAAGTTATCCTGGCAGATGCCTACGAGCAGTACTTC
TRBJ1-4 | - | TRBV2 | CASSAGDREKLFF | TGTGCCAGCAGCGCAGGGGATAGGGAAAAACTGTTTTTT
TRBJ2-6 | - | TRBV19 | CASSIEGVRRGANVLTF | TGTGCCAGTAGTATAGAAGGGGTCCGGCGGGGGGCCAACGTCCTGACTTTC
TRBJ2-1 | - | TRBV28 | CASTLSGFGEQFF | TGTGCCAGCACCCTATCAGGGTTTGGTGAGCAGTTCTTC
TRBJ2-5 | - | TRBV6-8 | CASSLRVSQYF | TGTGCCAGCAGTCTCCGGGTTTCCCAGTACTTC
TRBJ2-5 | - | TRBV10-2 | CASSGSGETQYF | TGCGCCAGCAGTGGATCAGGGGAGACCCAGTACTTC
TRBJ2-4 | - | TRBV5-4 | CASSLTDSKNIQYF | TGTGCCAGCAGCTTAACGGACAGCAAAAACATTCAGTACTTC
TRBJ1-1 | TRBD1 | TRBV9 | CASSGTGMNTEAFF | TGTGCCAGCAGTGGGACAGGTATGAACACTGAAGCTTTCTTT
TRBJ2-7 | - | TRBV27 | CASSLEAGNEQYF | TGTGCCAGCAGTTTGGAGGCTGGTAACGAGCAGTACTTC
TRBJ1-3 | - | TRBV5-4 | CASTPRGGNTIYF | TGTGCCAGCACCCCGCGGGGAGGAAACACCATATATTTT
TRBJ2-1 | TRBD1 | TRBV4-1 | CASSQDRTGVYNEQFF | TGCGCCAGCAGCCAAGATAGGACAGGGGTTTACAATGAGCAGTTCTTC
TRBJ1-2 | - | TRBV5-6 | CASSLLQANYGYTF | TGTGCCAGCAGCTTGTTACAGGCTAACTATGGCTACACCTTC
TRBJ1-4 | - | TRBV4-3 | CASSRSNILDEKLFF | TGCGCCAGCAGCCGTTCAAACATTCTCGATGAAAAACTGTTTTTT
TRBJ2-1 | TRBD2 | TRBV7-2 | CASSPGLADYNEQFF | TGTGCCAGCAGTCCGGGACTAGCGGACTACAATGAGCAGTTCTTC
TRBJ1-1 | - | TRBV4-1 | CASSPPSTGVGEAFF | TGCGCCAGCAGCCCTCCCTCGACCGGGGTTGGTGAAGCTTTCTTT
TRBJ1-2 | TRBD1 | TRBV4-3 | CASSQEKGQGAGYTF | TGCGCCAGCAGCCAAGAAAAAGGACAGGGGGCCGGCTACACCTTC
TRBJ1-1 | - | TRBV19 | CASRDLDTEAFF | TGTGCCAGCAGGGATTTGGACACTGAAGCTTTCTTT
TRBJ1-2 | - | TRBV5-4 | CASSLDSAPGGYTF | TGTGCCAGCAGCTTGGACTCCGCCCCGGGTGGCTACACCTTC
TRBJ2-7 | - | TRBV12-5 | CASGPAGVGGEQYF | TGTGCTAGTGGTCCCGCCGGTGTTGGAGGCGAGCAGTACTTC
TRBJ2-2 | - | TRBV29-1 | CSVEGGQPSNTGELFF | TGCAGCGTTGAGGGGGGACAGCCTTCGAACACCGGGGAGCTGTTTTTT
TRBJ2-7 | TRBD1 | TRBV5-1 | CASSDGTGGEQYF | TGCGCCAGCAGCGACGGGACAGGGGGCGAGCAGTACTTC
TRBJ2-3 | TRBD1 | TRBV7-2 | CASSVRQGGDTQYF | TGTGCCAGCAGCGTCCGACAGGGGGGGGATACGCAGTATTTT
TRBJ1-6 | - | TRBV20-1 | CSASLSPLHF | TGCAGTGCTAGTCTTTCACCCCTCCACTTT
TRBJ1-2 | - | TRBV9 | CASSDQTGYGYTF | TGTGCCAGCAGCGATCAAACAGGGTATGGCTACACCTTC
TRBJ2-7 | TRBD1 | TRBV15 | CATTPRGRGRNEQYF | TGTGCCACCACCCCCAGGGGAAGGGGGCGAAACGAGCAGTACTTC